A selection of T cell receptor beta chains follows, all from one sample in a study of T cell responses to AZD1222 COVID-19 vaccine. Sequencing used immunoSEQ multiplex PCR; TCRdb keeps in-frame clones, though not all of them. In the table there are 110,000 to 150,000 clones, 91% of which are singletons. The specimen was peripheral blood, collected on day 0 of AZD1222 vaccination. These receptor sequences come from an adult in good health. CDR3s include the opening cysteine and the closing phenylalanine or tryptophan. A D gene is named only where the DNA matches it firmly. Size values are once, few and many counts, or a class for expanded clones, and some rows have none.

D gene | J gene | clone size | V gene | CDR3 protein | CDR3 DNA
- | TRBJ1-1 | - | TRBV6-1 | CASSEFRVKNTEAFF | TGTGCCAGCAGTGAATTCAGGGTGAAAAACACTGAAGCTTTCTTT
TRBD2 | TRBJ2-1 | - | TRBV19 | CASSGWLAGVYEQFF | TGTGCCAGTAGTGGTTGGCTAGCGGGAGTTTATGAGCAGTTCTTC
- | TRBJ1-5 | - | TRBV27 | CASSPSGPVNQPQHF | TGTGCCAGCAGTCCTTCCGGGCCGGTAAATCAGCCCCAGCATTTT
- | TRBJ2-7 | - | TRBV5-5 | CASSPSGEQYF | TGTGCCAGCAGCCCATCTGGCGAGCAGTACTTC
TRBD1 | TRBJ1-2 | - | TRBV19 | CASIGTGYGYTF | TGTGCCAGTATCGGGACAGGGTATGGCTACACCTTC
- | TRBJ1-1 | once | TRBV4-1 | CASSQSRQLGTEAFF | TGCGCCAGCAGCCAATCCAGACAGCTCGGCACTGAAGCTTTCTTT
- | TRBJ2-1 | - | TRBV15 | CATSRASSYNEQFF | TGTGCCACCAGCAGAGCGAGCTCCTACAATGAGCAGTTCTTC
- | TRBJ1-2 | - | TRBV5-5 | CASSGWGQGYGYTF | TGTGCCAGCAGCGGATGGGGACAAGGGTATGGCTACACCTTC
- | TRBJ1-6 | - | TRBV11-2 | CASSPRTQSFSYNSPLHF | TGTGCCAGCAGCCCCCGGACCCAAAGTTTCTCCTATAATTCACCCCTCCACTTT
TRBD2 | TRBJ2-3 | once | TRBV30 | CAWTNSGTSTDTQYF | TGTGCCTGGACTAATAGCGGGACTAGCACAGATACGCAGTATTTT